Described below is a single T cell receptor (beta chain) sequence and its context. Per the authors' pipeline: Scientists estimated how many nucleated cells there were by amplifying reference gene primers. Profiling relied on immunoSEQ multiplex PCR, and the TCRdb table lists in-frame clones only, not all of them. The DNA gave D and trimming, while V, J and clone size come from that table. This sample has approximately 330,000 clones; 90% occur once, and the top ten carry around 1%. The CDR3 consists of 15 residues. Germline assignment: CDR1 SGHRS and CDR2 YFSETQ. V was pared by 0 bases and J by 4 bases, with 11 bases between. The entry originates in a study of blood T cell repertoires in COVID-19. Across the whole study: Sample material is recorded as cDNA or gDNA derived from T cells, B-cell-depleted T cells, or PBMCs.

In Seattle, patients joined the study during active infection and were tracked longitudinally. What was sequenced was peripheral blood. This receptor was taken from a woman aged 40-49 years with COVID-19, enrolled during active disease. The V and J genes are TRBV5-1 and TRBJ1-5, with unresolved D. Written as DNA, the CDR3 is TGCGCCAGCAGCTTGGCTGGGGTAGCGAATCAGCCCCAGCATTTT. Translation gives CASSLAGVANQPQHF. The complete variable domain, with remaining parts taken from reference TRBV5-1 and TRBJ1-5, reads KAGVTQTPRYLIKTRGQQVTLSCSPISGHRSVSWYQQTPGQGLQFLFEYFSETQRNKGNFPGRFSGRQFSNSRSEMNVSTLELGDSALYLCASSLAGVANQPQHFGDGTRLSIL.